Listed below are T cell receptor beta chains from one sample, sequenced in a study of long-term antiretroviral therapy in people with HIV. Repertoires were generated with immunoSEQ multiplex PCR, while TCRdb's copy carries only in-frame clones and drops some. Among some 11,000 clones, 80% to 90% were seen once, and the ten largest hold 20% to 25%. The sample in question was unsorted PBMCs, obtained about 7 years after starting antiretroviral therapy. The receptors stem from a man aged 50 or older with HIV. CDR3s include the opening cysteine and the closing phenylalanine or tryptophan. Clone sizes are given selectively: once, few, many, or a class where the clone is expanded.

TRBJ2-5 TRBV5-1 once CASSRGMQETQYF
TRBJ2-7 TRBV6-6 NA CATTAGGAGDFEQYF
TRBJ2-1 TRBV27 once CASSLGTSLNEQFF
TRBJ1-1 TRBV11-1 NA CASSPISTEAFF
TRBJ2-1 TRBV10-3 NA CAISELGATYNEQFF
TRBJ1-3 TRBV27 NA CASSPYLTGSRNTIYF
TRBJ1-2 TRBV11-2 NA CASSFDRGYGYTF
TRBJ1-2 TRBV4-1 NA CASSQDKELNYGYTF
TRBJ1-4 TRBV2 NA CASRAWGATNEKLFF
TRBJ2-7 TRBV6-5 NA CASSYSIYRGEQYF
TRBJ1-1 TRBV2 NA CASSPADSLNTEAFF
TRBJ1-2 TRBV10-3 NA CATEDQTSLYGYTF
TRBJ2-7 TRBV2 few CASRATEQYF
TRBJ1-1 TRBV25-1 NA CASSLGNTEAFF
TRBJ2-2 TRBV27 NA CASSFQANTGELFF
TRBJ2-5 TRBV5-1 NA CASSSPPDRVKETQYF
TRBJ1-1 TRBV4-1 once CASSQGPFDTEAFF
TRBJ1-1 TRBV6-6 NA CASSLWTGGLEAFF
TRBJ2-3 TRBV5-6 NA CASRLGGDTQYF
TRBJ2-1 TRBV6-4 NA CASKKHCYNEQFF
TRBJ1-6 TRBV6-5 NA CASSGQNSPLHF
TRBJ1-5 TRBV19 NA CASSVDWGNQPQHF
TRBJ1-3 TRBV29-1 NA CSVWQDTIYF
TRBJ1-1 TRBV29-1 NA CSVGSYTNTEAFF
TRBJ2-2 TRBV6-1 once CASSDRLATNTGELFF
TRBJ2-7 TRBV6-5 once CASSYDKGGSDEQYF
TRBJ1-6 TRBV7-8 few CASGTLESSPLHF
TRBJ1-1 TRBV29-1 NA CSGVQGAEAFF
TRBJ2-7 TRBV5-6 NA CASSPRTGAYEQYF
TRBJ2-7 TRBV9 NA CASSVGDREQYF
TRBJ2-7 TRBV10-2 few CASGTVDLYEQYF
TRBJ2-7 TRBV7-8 NA CASIPTRDISYEQYF
TRBJ1-3 TRBV4-1 NA CASSPNAGVGNTIYF
TRBJ1-4 TRBV5-6 NA CASSFGEKLFF
TRBJ2-5 TRBV5-1 NA CASSLSGPRETQYF
TRBJ2-2 TRBV18 NA CASSPGPGQTNTGELFF
TRBJ1-2 TRBV18 few CASSPSGGDTNYGYTF
TRBJ2-3 TRBV11-2 NA CASSSTSGGVTDTQYF
TRBJ1-2 TRBV6-4 NA CASSDSGTGGEGYTF
TRBJ1-1 TRBV10-2 once CASSEQGLATEAFF
TRBJ1-2 TRBV4-1 NA CASSQGTAYGYTF
TRBJ1-1 TRBV19 NA CASSIDSTGGMNTEAFF
TRBJ1-4 TRBV7-2 NA CASPRDRLTNEKLFF
TRBJ1-3 TRBV6-1 few CASSVAASGNTIYF
TRBJ1-2 TRBV27 NA CASSLGTHITGYTF
TRBJ1-1 TRBV25-1 once CASSDLQGSAEAFF
TRBJ2-7 TRBV30 NA CAWSAGTDSYEQYF
TRBJ1-5 TRBV5-5 NA CASSRTGGQPQHF
TRBJ2-7 TRBV9 few CASSGGGHPYEQYF
TRBJ2-7 TRBV29-1 NA CSVETEFYEQYF
TRBJ1-2 TRBV2 NA CASRADRGHPIYYGYTF